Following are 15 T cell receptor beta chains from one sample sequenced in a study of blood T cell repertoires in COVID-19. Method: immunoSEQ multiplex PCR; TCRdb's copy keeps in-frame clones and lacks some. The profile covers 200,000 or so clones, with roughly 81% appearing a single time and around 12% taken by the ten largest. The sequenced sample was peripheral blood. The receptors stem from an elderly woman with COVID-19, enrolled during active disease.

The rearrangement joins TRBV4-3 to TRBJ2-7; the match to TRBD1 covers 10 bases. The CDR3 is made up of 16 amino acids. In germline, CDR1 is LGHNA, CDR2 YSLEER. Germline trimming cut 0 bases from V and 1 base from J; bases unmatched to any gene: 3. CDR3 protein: CASSQDRDRGSYEQYF. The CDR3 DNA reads TGCGCCAGCAGCCAAGACCGGGACAGGGGTTCCTACGAGCAGTACTTC.

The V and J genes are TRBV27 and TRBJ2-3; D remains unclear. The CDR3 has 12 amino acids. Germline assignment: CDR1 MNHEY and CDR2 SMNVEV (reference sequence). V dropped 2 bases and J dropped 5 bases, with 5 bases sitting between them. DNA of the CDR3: TGTGCCAGCAGTTTAAGAGGAGATACGCAGTATTTT. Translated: CASSLRGDTQYF.

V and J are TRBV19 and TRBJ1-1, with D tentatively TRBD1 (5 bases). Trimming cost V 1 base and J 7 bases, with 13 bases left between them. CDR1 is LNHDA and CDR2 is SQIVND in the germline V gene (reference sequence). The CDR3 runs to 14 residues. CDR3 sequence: CASSIALGLNEAFF. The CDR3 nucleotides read TGTGCCAGTAGTATAGCCCTGGGACTTAATGAAGCTTTCTTT.

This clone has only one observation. CDR3 region: CANQFRAVPLTLKAHYGYTF. The CDR3 DNA reads as TGTGCCAACCAGTTTCGCGCGGTACCATTAACTCTAAAAGCCCACTATGGCTACACCTTC. V is TRBV3-1 (or the pseudogene TRBV3-2) and J is TRBJ1-2; no firm D call. Germline CDR1 LGHDT, CDR2 YNNKEL (reference sequence). CDR3 length: 20 residues. The V end lost 10 bases, the J end lost 3 bases, and 36 bases lay between the germline ends.

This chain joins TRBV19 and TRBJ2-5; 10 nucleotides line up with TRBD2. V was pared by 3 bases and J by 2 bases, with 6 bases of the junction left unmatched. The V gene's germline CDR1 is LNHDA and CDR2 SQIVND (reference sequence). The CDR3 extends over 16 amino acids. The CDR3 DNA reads TGTGCCAGTAGTATCACACTAGCGGGGAGACAAGAGACCCAGTACTTC. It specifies CASSITLAGRQETQYF.

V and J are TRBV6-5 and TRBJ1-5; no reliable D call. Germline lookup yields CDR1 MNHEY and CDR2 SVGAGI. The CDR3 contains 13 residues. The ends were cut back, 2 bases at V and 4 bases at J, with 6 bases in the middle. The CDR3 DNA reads TGTGCCAGCAGTTACGGGCCAAATCAGCCCCAGCATTTT. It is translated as CASSYGPNQPQHF.

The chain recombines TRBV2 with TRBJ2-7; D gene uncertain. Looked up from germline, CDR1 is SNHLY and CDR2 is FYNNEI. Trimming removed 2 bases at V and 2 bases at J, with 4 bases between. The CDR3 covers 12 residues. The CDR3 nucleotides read TGTGCCAGCAGTGAACTTCCCTACGAGCAGTACTTC. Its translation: CASSELPYEQYF. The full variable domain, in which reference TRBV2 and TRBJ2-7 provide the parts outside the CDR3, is EPEVTQTPSHQVTQMGQEVILRCVPISNHLYFYWYRQILGQKVEFLVSFYNNEISEKSEIFDDQFSVERPDGSNFTLKIRSTKLEDSAMYFCASSELPYEQYFGPGTRLTVT.

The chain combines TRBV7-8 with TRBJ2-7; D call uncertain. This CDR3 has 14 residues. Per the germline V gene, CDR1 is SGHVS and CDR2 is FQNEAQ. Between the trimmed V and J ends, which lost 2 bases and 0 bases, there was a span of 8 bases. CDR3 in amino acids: CASSLTGSSYEQYF. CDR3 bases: TGTGCCAGCAGCTTAACCGGTTCCTCCTACGAGCAGTACTTC.

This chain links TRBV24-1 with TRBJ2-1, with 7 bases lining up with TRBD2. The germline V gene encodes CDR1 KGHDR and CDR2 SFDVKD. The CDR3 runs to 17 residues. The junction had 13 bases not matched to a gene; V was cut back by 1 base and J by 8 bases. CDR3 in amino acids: CATSDLSGTGRVDEQFF. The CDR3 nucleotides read TGTGCCACCAGTGATTTAAGCGGGACGGGCCGGGTGGATGAGCAGTTCTTC.

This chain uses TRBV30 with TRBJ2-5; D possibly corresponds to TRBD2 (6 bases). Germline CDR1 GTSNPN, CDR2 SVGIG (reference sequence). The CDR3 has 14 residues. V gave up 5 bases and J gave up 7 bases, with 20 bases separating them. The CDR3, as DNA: TGTGCCTGGGAGGAGGGGTTAGGTCGTGTGACCCAGTACTTC. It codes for CAWEEGLGRVTQYF.

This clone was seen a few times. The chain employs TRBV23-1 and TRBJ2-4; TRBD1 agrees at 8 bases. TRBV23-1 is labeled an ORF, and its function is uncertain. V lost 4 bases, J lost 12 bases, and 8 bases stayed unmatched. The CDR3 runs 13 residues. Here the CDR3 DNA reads TGCGCCAGCAGTCTCTTACCCAGGGGGCGTCAGTACTTC. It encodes CASSLLPRGRQYF.

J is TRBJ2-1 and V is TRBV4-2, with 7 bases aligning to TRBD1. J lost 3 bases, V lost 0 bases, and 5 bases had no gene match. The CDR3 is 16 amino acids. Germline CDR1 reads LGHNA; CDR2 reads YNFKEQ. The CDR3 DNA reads TGTGCCAGCAGCCAAGATCGACAGGGTTTCTACAATGAGCAGTTCTTC. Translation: CASSQDRQGFYNEQFF.

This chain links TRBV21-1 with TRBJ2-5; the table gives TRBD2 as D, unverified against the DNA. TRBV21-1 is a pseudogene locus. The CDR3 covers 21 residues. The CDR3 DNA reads TGTGCCAGCAGCAAAGGGAAGGCTAGCGGGAGAGGAGGTGGAGGCCAAGAGACCCAGTACTTC. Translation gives CASSKGKASGRGGGGQETQYF.

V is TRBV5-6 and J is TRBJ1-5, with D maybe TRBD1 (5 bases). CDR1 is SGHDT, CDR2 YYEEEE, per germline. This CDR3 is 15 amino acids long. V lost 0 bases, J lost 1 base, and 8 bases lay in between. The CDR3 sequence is CASSLGGASNQPQHF. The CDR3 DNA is TGTGCCAGCAGCTTGGGTGGGGCCAGCAATCAGCCCCAGCATTTT.

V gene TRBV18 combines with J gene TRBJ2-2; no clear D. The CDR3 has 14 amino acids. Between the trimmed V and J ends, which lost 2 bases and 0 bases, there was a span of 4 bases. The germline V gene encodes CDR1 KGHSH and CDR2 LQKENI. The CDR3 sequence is CASSPVSNTGELFF. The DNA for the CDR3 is TGTGCCAGCTCACCAGTCTCGAACACCGGGGAGCTGTTTTTT.